This T cell receptor beta chain came from a study of blood T cell repertoires in COVID-19. At the level of the study: Acute and convalescent COVID-19 specimens originated in the United States, Italy and Spain. T cells, B-cell-depleted T cells, or PBMCs supplied cDNA or gDNA.

The CDR3 extends over 19 amino acids. Study processing details: Researchers report that nucleated cell counts were estimated from reference gene primer amplification. Using immunoSEQ multiplex PCR, the repertoire was profiled, and TCRdb retains in-frame clones only, with some absent. V and J calls and clone size follow that table, whereas D and trimming were derived from the DNA. Here the sample spans some 150,000 clones, about 80% being singletons. The chain recombines TRBV21-1 with TRBJ2-7; the table's D call TRBD1 went unverified against the DNA. TRBV21-1 is a documented pseudogene. The TCR originated in a woman aged 80 or over with acute or convalescent COVID-19. The sequencing sample was made of peripheral blood. The CDR3 DNA reads as TGTGCCAGCAGCACCAAGGACAGGGGAAGGTTGGGATTGGCGGACGAGCAGTACTTC. Encoded protein: CASSTKDRGRLGLADEQYF.